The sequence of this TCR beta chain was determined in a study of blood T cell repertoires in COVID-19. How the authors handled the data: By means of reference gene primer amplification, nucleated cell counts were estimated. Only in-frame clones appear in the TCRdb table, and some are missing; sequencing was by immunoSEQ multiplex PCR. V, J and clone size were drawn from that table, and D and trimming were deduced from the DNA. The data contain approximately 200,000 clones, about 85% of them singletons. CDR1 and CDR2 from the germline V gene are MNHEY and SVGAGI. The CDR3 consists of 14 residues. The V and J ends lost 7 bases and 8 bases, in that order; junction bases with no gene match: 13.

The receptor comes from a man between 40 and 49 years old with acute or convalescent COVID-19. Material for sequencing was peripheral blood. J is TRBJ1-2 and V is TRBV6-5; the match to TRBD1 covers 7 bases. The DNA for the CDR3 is TGTGCCAGCACTCCTTCACAGACAGGGCGCGGCTACACCTTC. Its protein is CASTPSQTGRGYTF.